This T cell receptor beta chain was observed in a study of T cells in Graves' hyperthyroidism and ophthalmopathy. Trimming took off 0 bases at V and 4 bases at J, with 7 bases between the two ends. Germline V gives CDR1 DFQATT, CDR2 SNEGSKA (reference sequence). The CDR3 contains 13 residues. In its sample, this clonotype was seen a few times. Amplification yielded TCR beta CDR3 regions, with RNA transcripts as the source. TCR CDR3 underwent first-round RT-PCR with the HTBI primer set. TCRdb redid the calling of the multiplex PCR reads with MiXCR, one entry per CDR3 protein. The sample contains under 550,000 distinct CDR3 sequences, nearly 20% of which appear only once. Diagnoses were made from clinical symptoms, serum measures (thyroxine and TRAb), thyroid ultrasound and orbital computed tomography.

Sequencing input: blood. This receptor was obtained from a man in his forties or fifties with Graves' ophthalmopathy. The J gene is TRBJ1-5, the V gene TRBV20-1; D is uncertain. CDR3 in DNA: TGCAGTGCTAGAGATGTGGGGAATCAGCCCCAGCATTTT. Its translation: CSARDVGNQPQHF.